What follows is one T cell receptor (beta chain) and its context. The antigen is unknown. Trimming removed 1 base at V and 2 bases at J, with 11 bases between. Per the germline V gene, CDR1 is DFQATT and CDR2 is SNEGSKA (reference sequence). This CDR3 contains 14 residues. This record belongs to a study of blood T cells in healthy people across ages. Study-wide results and caveats: Bulk PBMC profiling left naive and antigen-experienced comparisons inconclusive.

PCR was performed a second time for about 6 to 11 cycles using a sample-barcoded 5' primer and a J-beta primer mix. From the 5' RACE reads, TCRdb called clonotypes with MiXCR, one entry per CDR3 protein. This sample has 980,000 or so distinct CDR3 sequences, with around 46% found just once. The sequence was collected from a man aged 25-40 years in good health. The specimen was blood. This chain links TRBV20-1 with TRBJ1-1; TRBD1 is a possible D gene (5 bases). The CDR3 reads CSARAPGFNTEAFF. CDR3 nucleotide sequence: TGCAGTGCTAGAGCCCCAGGGTTTAACACTGAAGCTTTCTTT.